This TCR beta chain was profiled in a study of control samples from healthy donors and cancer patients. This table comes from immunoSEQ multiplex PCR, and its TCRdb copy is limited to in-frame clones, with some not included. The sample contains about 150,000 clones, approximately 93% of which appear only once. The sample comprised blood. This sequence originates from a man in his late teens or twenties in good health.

Written as DNA, the CDR3 is TGTGCCAGCAGTTCGGGACAGGGCGGTTTTCATGGCTACACCTTC. As protein: CASSSGQGGFHGYTF. The V and J genes are TRBV28 and TRBJ1-2; 9 bases map to TRBD1. Germline values: CDR1 MDHEN, CDR2 SYDVKM. V was clipped by 4 bases and J by 6 bases; unmatched bases: 9. This CDR3 contains 15 residues.